Following are 18 T cell receptor beta chains from one sample sequenced in a study of Graves' ophthalmopathy and Graves' hyperthyroidism. CDR3 regions of TCR beta were amplified from RNA transcripts. HTBI primers were used in a first-round RT-PCR, which preceded a second-round multiplex PCR. One entry per CDR3 protein results from TCRdb running MiXCR on the multiplex PCR reads. The data show roughly 400,000 distinct CDR3 sequences, 15% seen once. Sequenced material: peripheral blood. These TCRs come from a young woman with stable Graves' hyperthyroidism.

This clonotype was seen many times. At one boundary the junction diverges from the germline segment, which might be a read error. The rearrangement uses TRBV12-3 or TRBV12-4 and TRBJ1-1; a weak D match, TRBD1 (6 bases). The CDR3 has 14 residues. As DNA, the CDR3 is TGTGCCGGCAGTGGCAGGGGAACGAACACTGAAGCTTTCTTT. It codes for CAGSGRGTNTEAFF.

Ten or more counts support this clonotype. V and J are TRBV20-1 and TRBJ1-1, with 9 bases lining up with TRBD1. The CDR3 loop spans 12 amino acids. The V segment lost 4 bases and the J segment 9 bases; nucleotides outside the gene matches: 6. Germline V gives CDR1 DFQATT, CDR2 SNEGSKA (reference sequence). CDR3 bases: TGCAGTGCTAAAGAGGGACAGGGCCAAGCTTTCTTT. This translates into CSAKEGQGQAFF.

The sample holds many counts of this clonotype. The rearrangement uses TRBV6-1 and TRBJ1-4; no clear D gene. The V end lost 1 base, the J end lost 3 bases, and 12 bases lay between the germline ends. This CDR3 is built from 16 residues. Germline CDR1 MNHNS, CDR2 SASEGT. The CDR3 DNA reads TGTGCCAGCAGTGAAGATCCTTGGCAACCTAATGAAAAACTGTTTTTT. Translation: CASSEDPWQPNEKLFF.

This clonotype was counted only a few times. The chain combines TRBV9 with TRBJ1-2, with D unresolved. Germline assignment: CDR1 SGDLS and CDR2 YYNGEE. Deletions cut 3 bases from V and 5 bases from J, with 8 bases between. The CDR3 has 12 amino acids. The CDR3 sequence is CASSAGLYGYTF. The CDR3 DNA follows: TGTGCCAGCAGCGCCGGATTATATGGCTACACCTTC.

The table lists this clonotype with many counts. V and J are TRBV4-1 and TRBJ1-1; a possible D gene is TRBD1 (5 bases). Germline CDR1 reads MGHRA; CDR2 reads YSYEKL. CDR3 length: 15 residues. Trimming took off 0 bases at V and 0 bases at J, with 8 bases between the two ends. In nucleotides, the CDR3 is TGCGCCAGCAGCCAAGAGGTAGGGGTGAACACTGAAGCTTTCTTT. Amino acid sequence: CASSQEVGVNTEAFF.

This clonotype was picked up many times. The chain carries TRBV15 and TRBJ1-1, with unresolved D. Trimming removed 5 bases from V and 9 bases from J, with 19 bases in between. The CDR3 length is 14 residues. Germline loops: CDR1 LNHNV, CDR2 YYDKDF (reference sequence). CDR3 bases: TGTGCCACCAGCCAAAATAGGGTTGCAGTTCAAGCTTTCTTT. As protein: CATSQNRVAVQAFF.

This clonotype was seen a handful of times. The V call is TRBV4-2, the J call TRBJ2-2; D might be TRBD2 (5 bases). The length of the CDR3 is 15 residues. V shed 0 bases and J shed 3 bases, with 8 bases lying between them. Germline CDR1 reads LGHNA; CDR2 reads YNFKEQ. The CDR3 coding sequence is TGTGCCAGCAGCCAAGACAGGCGGGACACCGGGGAGCTGTTTTTT. Translating it yields CASSQDRRDTGELFF.

This clonotype was seen at least ten times. The V call is TRBV28, the J call TRBJ2-7; TRBD1 is a possible D gene (6 bases). Trimming left V 3 bases short and J 3 bases short, with 18 bases between. The CDR3 contains 16 residues. Germline CDR1 reads MDHEN; CDR2 reads SYDVKM. CDR3 bases: TGTGCCAGCAGTTTTTCACGACAGGACGGACACTACGAGCAGTACTTC. It encodes CASSFSRQDGHYEQYF.

The chain has TRBV15 and TRBJ1-5; 12 nucleotides line up with TRBD1. J gave up 7 bases and V 3 bases, and 10 bases lay outside the gene matches. This CDR3 has 17 residues. Germline lookup yields CDR1 LNHNV and CDR2 YYDKDF (reference sequence). The CDR3, as DNA: TGTGCCACCAGCAGGGCCGGGACAGGGGGCGTGAGGCAGCCCCAGCATTTT. Its protein is CATSRAGTGGVRQPQHF.

In its sample, this clonotype was seen a few times. CDR3: CASSSGTGPHYEQYF. In nucleotides, the CDR3 is TGCGCCAGCAGCTCGGGGACAGGCCCCCACTACGAGCAGTACTTC. The chain employs TRBV5-1 and TRBJ2-7, with 8 nucleotides matching TRBD1. V lost 3 bases, J lost 3 bases, and 8 bases stayed unmatched. Per the germline V gene, CDR1 is SGHRS and CDR2 is YFSETQ. There are 15 residues in the CDR3.

This clonotype was recorded many times. The chain carries TRBV7-2 and TRBJ2-7, with TRBD1 as a possible D gene (5 bases). CDR3 size: 11 residues. V lost 10 bases to trimming and J lost 2 bases, with 9 bases between them. Germline V gene lookup returns CDR1 SGHTA and CDR2 FQGNSA. In nucleotides, the CDR3 is TGTGCCATCGGACACCCCTACGAGCAGTACTTC. It specifies CAIGHPYEQYF.

This clonotype has more than one count but fewer than ten. J is TRBJ2-2 and V is TRBV12-3 or TRBV12-4; D is perhaps TRBD1 (5 bases). The V end lost 4 bases, the J end lost 4 bases, and 13 bases lay between the germline ends. This CDR3 has 15 amino acids. The CDR3 reads CASSSLIQGTGELFF. The CDR3 coding sequence is TGTGCCAGCAGTTCCCTAATTCAGGGCACCGGGGAGCTGTTTTTT.

This clonotype was counted at least ten times. The V and J genes are TRBV12-3 or TRBV12-4 and TRBJ1-6, with 7 bases that match TRBD1. The CDR3 spans 15 residues. V gave up 8 bases and J gave up 7 bases; unmatched junction bases: 11. The CDR3 DNA follows: TGTGCCAGCCAAGTCTATGGGACAGAGAATTCACCCCTCCACTTT. Its protein is CASQVYGTENSPLHF.

This clonotype was observed a handful of times. This chain joins TRBV19 and TRBJ1-1; D perhaps matches TRBD1 (6 bases). The germline V gene encodes CDR1 LNHDA and CDR2 SQIVND (reference sequence). The ends were cut back, 7 bases at V and 5 bases at J, with 14 bases in the middle. The CDR3 sequence is 13 residues long. The CDR3 loop is CASKGGRGTEAFF. CDR3 DNA sequence: TGTGCCAGTAAAGGGGGGCGCGGGACTGAAGCTTTCTTT. Based on the CDR3 plus reference TRBV19 and TRBJ1-1, the full variable domain is DGGITQSPKYLFRKEGQNVTLSCEQNLNHDAMYWYRQDPGQGLRLIYYSQIVNDFQKGDIAEGYSVSREKKESFPLTVTSAQKNPTAFYLCASKGGRGTEAFFGQGTRLTVV.

The genes are TRBV3-1 and TRBJ1-3, with D unresolved. Trimming shortened V by 3 bases and J by 3 bases, and 9 bases separated the two germline ends. The CDR3 has 14 amino acids. The germline CDR1 and CDR2 sequences are LGHDT and YNNKEL (reference sequence). The CDR3 DNA sequence: TGTGCCAGCAGCCAGATTGGGCATGGAAACACCATATATTTT. Translation: CASSQIGHGNTIYF. The complete variable domain, with remaining parts taken from reference TRBV3-1 and TRBJ1-3, reads DTAVSQTPKYLVTQMGNDKSIKCEQNLGHDTMYWYKQDSKKFLKIMFSYNNKELIINETVPNRFSPKSPDKAHLNLHINSLELGDSAVYFCASSQIGHGNTIYFGEGSWLTVV.

The table lists this clonotype with many counts. The rearrangement links TRBV11-2 to TRBJ1-2; 7 bases align to TRBD1. The CDR3 has 14 residues. V lost 1 base and J lost 6; bases outside the gene matches: 5. CDR1 and CDR2 (germline): SGHAT, FQNNGV. CDR3 in DNA: TGTGCCAGCAGCTTAGCACAGGGGACAAATGGCTACACCTTC. This encodes CASSLAQGTNGYTF.

This clonotype was seen only a few times. The chain links TRBV4-1 to TRBJ2-7; no reliable D call. CDR1 and CDR2 (germline): MGHRA, YSYEKL. Trimming took 1 base from V and 6 from J, leaving 10 bases between them. The CDR3 totals 13 residues. The CDR3 DNA is TGCGCCAGCAGCCAAGTGGTGGGCAGCGAGCAGTACTTC. Encoded protein: CASSQVVGSEQYF.

Ten or more counts support this clonotype. V is TRBV12-3 or TRBV12-4 and J is TRBJ1-5; D is perhaps TRBD1 (6 bases). Trimming removed 5 bases from V and 7 bases from J, with 9 bases in between. The CDR3 contains 12 residues. CDR3 nucleotides: TGTGCCAGCAGTAAGGGGGGACAGCCCCAGCATTTT. Translated, it gives CASSKGGQPQHF.